The entry below gives a single T cell receptor beta chain sequence along with its context. The data were obtained in a study of shared clonotypes between healthy human individuals. Every immunoSEQ plate was one replicate of a subset's evenly spread DNA. Each PCR replicate from the sorted subsets contained around 0.2 ug DNA, which is around 30,000 T cell genomes. Some clones are missing from TCRdb's copy, which holds only in-frame ones; the method was immunoSEQ multiplex PCR. The sample has around 600,000 clones, 85% to 95% seen once; the top ten hold about 0.11%. CD45RO-negative, CCR7-selected cells formed the naive CD8 fraction, which excluded terminally differentiated effector memory CD45RA+ cells. Recent acute infections and vaccinations were absent in the healthy HIV-negative adult donors. The study drew all its donors from Caucasian adults living in Nashville, Tennessee. Germline CDR1 is MDHEN and CDR2 is SYDVKM. This CDR3 comprises 15 residues. The V end was cut by 1 base, the J end by 0 bases, with 10 bases between.

The chain recombines TRBV28 with TRBJ2-7, with D perhaps assigned TRBD1 or TRBD2 (5 bases each). The sequenced material came from naive CD8+ T cells sorted from blood. This clonotype was obtained from a woman in her thirties in good health. CDR3 amino acids: CASSLLGVSSYEQYF. CDR3 nucleotide sequence: TGTGCCAGCAGTTTATTGGGGGTAAGCTCCTACGAGCAGTACTTC.